This is a list of T cell receptor beta chains from one sample in a study of T cells in Graves' hyperthyroidism and ophthalmopathy. TCRdb used MiXCR to reprocess the multiplex PCR reads, holding one entry per CDR3 protein. Of 96,000 or so distinct CDR3 sequences in the sample, about 51% were seen once. The sample comprised blood. The receptors derive from a woman aged 40 to 49 with Graves' hyperthyroidism. CDR3s include the opening cysteine and the closing phenylalanine or tryptophan. Each record gives: V gene, J gene, clone size, D gene, CDR3 DNA, CDR3 protein. A D gene is named only where the DNA matches it firmly. A clone size is listed for some rows: how often the clone was seen (once, few, many), or a class if it is expanded.

TRBV7-9,TRBJ2-5,NA,TRBD1,TGTGCCAGCAGCCGGGACAGGGTGGGCGAGACCCAGTACTTC,CASSRDRVGETQYF
TRBV25-1,TRBJ1-3,once,NA,TGTGCCAGCACAACAGGGTACTCTGGAAACACCATATATTTT,CASTTGYSGNTIYF
TRBV9,TRBJ2-5,NA,NA,TGTGCCAGCAGCGTAGGAGTAGGACCCGGCGGGACCCAGTACTTC,CASSVGVGPGGTQYF
TRBV7-2,TRBJ2-2,many,TRBD2,TGTGCCAGCAGCTTAGTCCTAGCGGGATTGCCCGGGGAGCTGTTTTTT,CASSLVLAGLPGELFF
TRBV7-2,TRBJ1-2,many,NA,TGTGCCAGCAGCTTTTTTCGGACAGACAATTATGGCTACACCTTC,CASSFFRTDNYGYTF
TRBV7-2,TRBJ2-2,once,TRBD2,TGTGCCAGCAGCGGGGGACTAGCGGAAAGCAACACCGGGGAGCTGTTTTTT,CASSGGLAESNTGELFF
TRBV20-1,TRBJ2-7,many,TRBD2,TGCAGTGCTCCCTCGGGAGGAGGAGACGAGCAGTACTTC,CSAPSGGGDEQYF
TRBV7-6,TRBJ2-5,many,TRBD1,TGTGCCAGCACTTCCGGTGGGGGACAGGGGGAGACCCAGTACTTC,CASTSGGGQGETQYF
TRBV7-2,TRBJ1-6,NA,NA,TGTGCCAGCAGCTTCCGGGGGGGAGGGGATTCACCCCTCCACTTT,CASSFRGGGDSPLHF
TRBV11-2,TRBJ1-2,NA,TRBD1,TGTGCCAGCAGCTCCCGGGACAGGGCCTATGGCTACACCTTC,CASSSRDRAYGYTF
TRBV20-1,TRBJ1-4,NA,TRBD1,TGCAGTGTAGGGGGACAGGAGATCACCGAAAAACTGTTTTTT,CSVGGQEITEKLFF
TRBV6-2/TRBV6-3,TRBJ2-5,once,NA,TGTGCCAGCAGTTGGATGACCCAGTACTTC,CASSWMTQYF
TRBV5-1,TRBJ2-7,many,TRBD2,TGCGCCAGCAGCTTAGGTACTAGCGGGATAGCCGAGCAGTACTTC,CASSLGTSGIAEQYF
TRBV20-1,TRBJ1-5,many,NA,TGCAGTGCTAAGGGGGGACAGCCCCAGCATTTT,CSAKGGQPQHF